What follows are 21 T cell receptor beta chains derived from one specimen sequenced in a study of vaccination and CD4 T cells after COVID-19. Their specific antigens are unknown. Treatment noted: approximately nine-day PBMC culture with coronavirus spike peptide pools or control peptides (ViraFEST assay). Those CD4+ T cells from the unexposed donor predate the COVID-19 pandemic (2011-2018). The assay that was used to sequence DNA from cultured CD4+ T cells was the Oncomine TCR Beta short-read assay. Once CD4+ T cells had been cultured, genomic DNA was extracted from them. TCRdb itself ran the PCR reads through MiXCR, one entry per CDR3 protein. The sample carries roughly 11,000 distinct CDR3 sequences, approximately 35% recorded once. Sequencing was performed on CD4+ T cells from blood, cultured in vitro. The origin of the receptors is a human donor in good health.

This clonotype has more than one count but fewer than ten. This chain connects TRBV20-1 to TRBJ1-3, with D possibly matching TRBD1 (5 bases). The ends were cut back, 6 bases at V and 0 bases at J, with 12 bases in the middle. Germline V gives CDR1 DFQATT, CDR2 SNEGSKA (reference sequence). The CDR3 length is 14 residues. CDR3 in DNA: TGCAGTGCGCCCGACAGAACCTCTGGAAACACCATATATTTT. As protein: CSAPDRTSGNTIYF.

In its sample, this clonotype was seen a few times. This sequence joins TRBV10-3 and TRBJ2-3; TRBD2 agrees at 14 bases. Germline lookup yields CDR1 ENHRY and CDR2 SYGVKD. V dropped 8 bases and J dropped 5; count of bases not matched to a gene: 3. The length of the CDR3 is 14 residues. This CDR3 is CAIRTSGRRDTQYF. CDR3 DNA: TGTGCCATCCGGACTAGCGGGAGGCGAGATACGCAGTATTTT.

The chain recombines TRBV5-1 with TRBJ2-3, with D tentatively TRBD1 or TRBD2 (5 bases each). V shed 2 bases and J shed 2 bases, with 9 bases lying between them. The germline V gene encodes CDR1 SGHRS and CDR2 YFSETQ. This CDR3 comprises 14 residues. CDR3 residues: CASSLGTDTDTQYF. The CDR3 bases are TGCGCCAGCAGCTTAGGGACGGACACAGATACGCAGTATTTT.

This clonotype occurred a few times. The chain carries TRBV6-1 and TRBJ2-3, with D possibly matching TRBD1 (5 bases). CDR1 is MNHNS, CDR2 SASEGT, per germline. There are 14 residues in the CDR3. Between the trimmed V and J ends, which lost 6 bases and 0 bases, there was a span of 10 bases. The CDR3 sequence is CASRMGPSTDTQYF. The DNA of the CDR3 is TGTGCCAGCAGAATGGGGCCGAGCACAGATACGCAGTATTTT.

In its sample, this clonotype was seen a few times. The chain carries TRBV19 and TRBJ2-5; 11 bases fit TRBD2. Germline V CDR1 and CDR2: LNHDA, SQIVND (reference sequence). CDR3 length: 14 amino acids. The junction had 3 bases not matched to a gene; V was cut back by 5 bases and J by 4 bases. CDR3 protein: CASSLGLAGETQYF. CDR3 DNA sequence: TGTGCCAGTAGTCTCGGACTAGCGGGAGAGACCCAGTACTTC.

This clonotype was seen a handful of times. The chain is built from TRBV6-5 and TRBJ2-7, with D possibly TRBD2 on 7 matching bases. V lost 2 bases, J lost 7 bases, and 15 bases lay in between. Germline V gives CDR1 MNHEY, CDR2 SVGAGI. CDR3 size: 14 residues. CDR3 bases: TGTGCCAGCAGTTACGGGGCGGGGGCCGTTGAGCAGTACTTC. This encodes CASSYGAGAVEQYF.

This clonotype turned up a few times. The rearrangement uses TRBV20-1 and TRBJ2-5; 10 bases match TRBD1. The length of the CDR3 is 13 residues. Per the germline V gene, CDR1 is DFQATT and CDR2 is SNEGSKA (reference sequence). Trimming cost V 2 bases and J 5 bases; bases outside gene matches: 2. CDR3 sequence: CSARKGQGETQYF. As DNA, the CDR3 is TGCAGTGCTAGAAAGGGACAGGGGGAGACCCAGTACTTC.

The rearrangement joins TRBV6-1 to TRBJ1-2; no clear D. Trimming removed 6 bases at V and 4 bases at J, with 18 bases between. CDR3 length equals 15 residues. The germline CDR1 and CDR2 sequences are MNHNS and SASEGT. This CDR3 reads CASSLKVVQSYGYTF. The DNA of the CDR3 is TGTGCCAGCAGCCTAAAAGTTGTACAGTCCTATGGCTACACCTTC.

Only a few counts were recorded for this clonotype. The chain employs TRBV7-9 and TRBJ2-5; 9 positions agree with TRBD1. CDR3 size: 13 residues. After removal of 8 bases from V and 4 bases from J, the junction contained 5 bases not matched to a gene. The germline gives CDR1 SEHNR, CDR2 FQNEAQ (reference sequence). Written as DNA, the CDR3 is TGTGCCAGCTCTACAGGGGGCCCAGAGACCCAGTACTTC. As protein: CASSTGGPETQYF.

The DNA for the CDR3 is TGTGCCAGCAGTTACTTGGCTGGGGCCAACGTCCTGACTTTC. Translating it yields CASSYLAGANVLTF. The V call is TRBV6-2 or TRBV6-3, the J call TRBJ2-6; D not resolved. Germline loops: CDR1 MNHEY, CDR2 SVGEGT. The V and J ends lost 1 base and 2 bases respectively, with 3 bases between them. The CDR3 has 14 residues.

This clonotype was counted between two and nine times. The V and J genes are TRBV24-1 and TRBJ2-1; D is uncertain. Germline V gene lookup returns CDR1 KGHDR and CDR2 SFDVKD. V was shortened by 1 base and J by 9 bases, with 18 bases between the two germline ends. CDR3 length equals 16 residues. The CDR3 loop reads CATSDLPSGRGSEQFF. The CDR3 nucleotides read TGTGCCACCAGTGATTTACCGTCGGGCCGCGGATCTGAGCAGTTCTTC.

The V call is TRBV7-8, the J call TRBJ2-7; D may match TRBD1 or TRBD2 (5 bases each). Germline V gene sequence: CDR1 SGHVS, CDR2 FQNEAQ. Trimming pared 1 base from V and 5 bases from J, leaving 12 bases between. The CDR3 runs 14 residues. CDR3 sequence reads: CASSLGGTGDEQYF. The CDR3 region has the DNA TGTGCCAGCAGCTTAGGGGGGACCGGGGACGAGCAGTACTTC.

In its sample, this clonotype was seen a few times. The chain uses TRBV30 and TRBJ1-6; D perhaps matches TRBD1 (5 bases). CDR1 is GTSNPN and CDR2 is SVGIG in the germline V gene (reference sequence). This CDR3 spans 12 amino acids. V was clipped by 3 bases and J by 14 bases, with 14 bases between them. CDR3 residues: CAWREQAAALHF. CDR3 sequence (DNA): TGTGCCTGGAGGGAACAGGCGGCGGCCCTCCACTTT. Filled out from reference TRBV30 and TRBJ1-6, the complete variable domain reads SQTIHQWPATLVQPVGSPLSLECTVEGTSNPNLYWYRQAAGRGLQLLFYSVGIGQISSEVPQNLSASRPQDRQFILSSKKLLLSDSGFYLCAWREQAAALHFGNGTRLTVT.

As DNA, the CDR3 is TGTGCCAGCAGTGCCACCACACCTACAGGGGGCGAGTACAGGTCCTACGAGCAGTACTTC. Encoded protein: CASSATTPTGGEYRSYEQYF. V usage is TRBV27 and J usage is TRBJ2-1, with 9 nucleotides matching TRBD1. The J call could be wrong; TRBJ2-7 is a better fit for the DNA end. CDR3 length: 20 amino acids. Germline CDR1 MNHEY, CDR2 SMNVEV (reference sequence).

The chain couples TRBV30 to TRBJ2-2; 9 bases match TRBD1. V was clipped by 5 bases and J by 6 bases; unmatched bases: 4. The CDR3 is made up of 13 amino acids. CDR1 GTSNPN and CDR2 SVGIG come from the germline V gene (reference sequence). The CDR3 nucleotides read TGTGCCTGGGGGACAGGGAGCCCCGGGGAGCTGTTTTTT. It codes for CAWGTGSPGELFF.

The rearrangement links TRBV5-1 to TRBJ1-2; perhaps TRBD1 as D (5 bases). CDR1 and CDR2 (germline): SGHRS, YFSETQ. The CDR3 covers 15 residues. Deletions cut 6 bases from V and 6 bases from J, with 21 bases between. CDR3 in DNA: TGCGCCAGCACAACATCAGGGAGAGAAGGTGATGGCTACACCTTC. Protein product: CASTTSGREGDGYTF.

The chain has TRBV11-3 and TRBJ2-7, with 10 bases matching TRBD2. The CDR3 loop spans 16 amino acids. Germline V gene sequence: CDR1 SGHNT, CDR2 YENEEA. With V trimmed by 0 bases and J by 1 base, 3 bases remained unmatched. The CDR3 sequence: CASSLEASGGSYEQYF. The CDR3 DNA reads TGTGCCAGCAGCTTAGAGGCTAGCGGGGGATCCTACGAGCAGTACTTC.

The chain's CDR3 is CASSLGTGHQPQHF. CDR3 sequence (DNA): TGTGCCAGCAGTTTAGGGACAGGGCATCAGCCCCAGCATTTT. This chain connects TRBV28 to TRBJ1-5, with 9 bases identical to TRBD1. Per germline, CDR1 MDHEN and CDR2 SYDVKM. The CDR3 runs 14 residues. The V segment lost 2 bases and the J segment 5 bases; nucleotides outside the gene matches: 1.

This chain connects TRBV7-9 to TRBJ2-2, with D perhaps being TRBD1 or TRBD2 (5 bases each). Deletions cut 8 bases from V and 5 bases from J, with 15 bases between. CDR3 size: 14 residues. Per germline, CDR1 SEHNR and CDR2 FQNEAQ (reference sequence). The CDR3 DNA reads TGTGCCAGCGACCAGGGAAGGGAGACCGGGGAGCTGTTTTTT. Protein: CASDQGRETGELFF.

This clonotype was recorded a few times. The chain's CDR3 is CASSFTKRDTDTQYF. For the CDR3, the DNA is TGTGCCAGCAGCTTCACTAAAAGGGACACAGATACGCAGTATTTT. This chain connects TRBV7-2 to TRBJ2-3, with D unclear. V was shortened by 3 bases and J by 2 bases, with 12 bases between the two germline ends. Germline assignment: CDR1 SGHTA and CDR2 FQGNSA. This CDR3 is built from 15 residues.

This clonotype was picked up one time. This rearrangement joins TRBV20-1 to TRBJ2-7; the match to TRBD2 covers 11 bases. Germline lookup yields CDR1 DFQATT and CDR2 SNEGSKA (reference sequence). This CDR3 comprises 18 residues. The V segment lost 0 bases and the J segment 3 bases; nucleotides outside the gene matches: 13. CDR3 residues: CSARDLGTSGGSLYEQYF. CDR3 DNA sequence: TGCAGTGCTAGAGATCTAGGCACTAGCGGGGGATCACTCTACGAGCAGTACTTC.